A single sample is the source of the 16 T cell receptor beta chains below, sequenced in a study of cytomegalovirus exposure and HLA in healthy donors. Primers included in the PCR were 60 Vbeta and 13 Jbeta primers. The method was immunoSEQ multiplex PCR; TCRdb's version includes in-frame clones alone and lacks a portion of them. In total, the table holds about 140,000 clones. Specimen: PBMCs. The receptors originated from a man aged 35 to 55 in good health and CMV-seronegative.

The gene calls are TRBV6-7 and TRBJ2-1; 10 positions match TRBD2. TRBV6-7 is assigned to the ORF class and has an uncertain function. The CDR3 length is 17 residues. V lost 2 bases to trimming and J lost 5 bases; unmatched junction nucleotides: 9. The CDR3 protein is CASSYGASGGPDNEQFF. The CDR3 coding sequence is TGTGCCAGCAGTTACGGCGCTAGCGGGGGCCCGGACAATGAGCAGTTCTTC.

This sequence joins TRBV4-3 and TRBJ2-3; D perhaps matches TRBD2 (6 bases). Trimming pared 1 base from V and 2 bases from J, leaving 10 bases between. This CDR3 is 15 amino acids long. Per the germline V gene, CDR1 is LGHNA and CDR2 is YSLEER. This chain's CDR3 is CASSQAGDPTDTQYF. The CDR3, as DNA: TGCGCCAGCAGCCAAGCGGGGGACCCCACAGATACGCAGTATTTT.

The gene calls are TRBV6-6 and TRBJ1-1, with 9 bases identical to TRBD1. After removal of 6 bases from V and 4 bases from J, the junction contained 12 bases not matched to a gene. This CDR3 has 16 amino acids. Germline V gene sequence: CDR1 MNHNY, CDR2 SVGAGI (reference sequence). CDR3 coding DNA: TGTGCCAGCAGGGGTCCGGGACAGGGATCTAGCACTGAAGCTTTCTTT. Protein product: CASRGPGQGSSTEAFF.

V is TRBV6-4 and J is TRBJ2-2; 8 nucleotides match TRBD1. The V and J ends lost 3 bases and 5 bases, in that order; junction bases with no gene match: 5. The CDR3 runs to 15 residues. In germline, CDR1 is MRHNA, CDR2 SNTAGT. CDR3 amino acids: CASSDQGATTGELFF. In nucleotides, the CDR3 is TGTGCCAGCAGTGATCAGGGGGCAACGACCGGGGAGCTGTTTTTT.

V gene TRBV18 combines with J gene TRBJ2-7; perhaps TRBD2 as D (5 bases). The CDR3 is 13 residues long. The germline V gene encodes CDR1 KGHSH and CDR2 LQKENI. V was trimmed by 4 bases and J by 2 bases, leaving 9 bases between them. The CDR3 DNA sequence: TGTGCCAGCTCACTCGGGGTACCCTACGAGCAGTACTTC. Its translation: CASSLGVPYEQYF.

This chain joins TRBV2 and TRBJ2-2, with 9 bases that match TRBD1. This CDR3 has 15 amino acids. Germline CDR1 reads SNHLY; CDR2 reads FYNNEI. J gave up 1 base and V 6 bases, and 3 bases lay outside the gene matches. The CDR3 bases are TGTGCCAGCAGCAAGACAGGGGGGAACACCGGGGAGCTGTTTTTT. Its protein product is CASSKTGGNTGELFF.

The rearrangement uses TRBV9 and TRBJ1-5, with TRBD1 matching over 10 bases. V lost 3 bases, J lost 6 bases, and 6 bases stayed unmatched. From germline, CDR1 is SGDLS and CDR2 YYNGEE. The CDR3 runs 15 residues. Written as DNA, the CDR3 is TGTGCCAGCAGCGCGACAGGGGGCGATGGTCAGCCCCAGCATTTT. It encodes CASSATGGDGQPQHF.

The gene calls are TRBV6-5 and TRBJ1-6; 7 nucleotides match TRBD1. The germline V gene encodes CDR1 MNHEY and CDR2 SVGAGI. The CDR3 has 16 amino acids. V dropped 4 bases and J dropped 3; count of bases not matched to a gene: 6. In DNA form, the CDR3 reads TGTGCCAGCAGTTCCGGGACAGCTAACTATAATTCACCCCTCCACTTT. Residues: CASSSGTANYNSPLHF.

The chain couples TRBV7-2 to TRBJ1-1; 8 nucleotides line up with TRBD1. V shed 3 bases, J shed 4 bases, and the junction held 1 base outside the gene matches. Germline V CDR1 and CDR2: SGHTA, FQGNSA. The CDR3 length is 13 residues. The CDR3 loop is CASSFGQGTEAFF. As DNA, the CDR3 is TGTGCCAGCAGCTTTGGACAGGGCACTGAAGCTTTCTTT.

Here the CDR3 DNA reads TGTGCCAGCAGGGGACTAGCGGACGGGACCTCCTACAATGAGCAGTTCTTC. Encoded protein: CASRGLADGTSYNEQFF. The chain links TRBV2 to TRBJ2-1; TRBD2 agrees at 11 bases. This CDR3 comprises 17 residues. J gave up 0 bases and V 6 bases, and 7 bases lay outside the gene matches. Germline V gene sequence: CDR1 SNHLY, CDR2 FYNNEI. The whole variable domain, remainder taken from reference TRBV2 and TRBJ2-1, is EPEVTQTPSHQVTQMGQEVILRCVPISNHLYFYWYRQILGQKVEFLVSFYNNEISEKSEIFDDQFSVERPDGSNFTLKIRSTKLEDSAMYFCASRGLADGTSYNEQFFGPGTRLTVL.

The chain uses TRBV7-2 and TRBJ2-1; TRBD1 agrees at 10 bases. The germline CDR1 and CDR2 sequences are SGHTA and FQGNSA. The V segment lost 5 bases and the J segment 16 bases; nucleotides outside the gene matches: 8. This CDR3 region has 12 residues. The CDR3 sequence: CASSPRGQGFFF. The CDR3 DNA reads TGTGCCAGCAGCCCGCGGGGACAGGGGTTCTTCTTC.

About this clone: The junction differs from germline at one of its ends, possibly a read error. The V and J genes are TRBV6-6 and TRBJ2-7; D may be TRBD1 (5 bases). Per the germline V gene, CDR1 is MNHNY and CDR2 is SVGAGI (reference sequence). The CDR3 is made up of 14 amino acids. In nucleotides, the CDR3 is TGTGCCAGCAAGAATCGTCAGGGAAATAGTGTTGGGAACTTC. It encodes CASKNRQGNSVGNF.

V is TRBV5-1 and J is TRBJ1-2, with TRBD1 matching 11 bases. Germline CDR1 SGHRS, CDR2 YFSETQ. V gave up 4 bases and J gave up 8 bases; unmatched junction bases: 4. The CDR3 extends over 13 amino acids. The CDR3 here is CASSEGQGVGYTF. The CDR3 coding sequence is TGCGCCAGCAGCGAGGGACAGGGGGTCGGCTACACCTTC.

The genes are TRBV13 and TRBJ1-3; D may be TRBD1 (5 bases). The CDR3 is made up of 15 amino acids. Germline loops: CDR1 PRHDT, CDR2 FYEKMQ (reference sequence). V shed 4 bases and J shed 0 bases, with 10 bases lying between them. The CDR3 sequence: CASSSTASSGNTIYF. The CDR3 nucleotides read TGTGCCAGCAGCTCGACAGCTAGCTCTGGAAACACCATATATTTT.

V gene TRBV14 combines with J gene TRBJ1-1; 8 bases match TRBD1. Germline V gives CDR1 SGHDN, CDR2 FVKESK. This CDR3 comprises 14 residues. The V gene end was trimmed by 4 bases and the J gene end by 4 bases; junction bases not matched to a gene: 5. The CDR3 sequence: CASSLGQGSTEAFF. The DNA of the CDR3 is TGTGCCAGCAGCCTAGGACAGGGATCCACTGAAGCTTTCTTT.

The chain combines TRBV9 with TRBJ1-3; D possibly corresponds to TRBD1 (6 bases). The CDR3 sequence is 16 residues long. Germline V gene data show CDR1 as SGDLS and CDR2 as YYNGEE. Trimming pared 2 bases from V and 0 bases from J, leaving 12 bases between. The CDR3 reads CASSVTQGNSGNTIYF. The CDR3, as DNA: TGTGCCAGCAGCGTTACACAGGGAAACTCTGGAAACACCATATATTTT.